One sample yielded the 17 T cell receptor beta chains listed below, sequenced in a study of CD8 T cells in ankylosing spondylitis. TCRdb reprocessed the 5' RACE reads with MiXCR, giving one entry per CDR3 protein. The sample has tens of thousands of distinct CDR3 sequences; roughly 27% are singletons. Material for sequencing was blood, either unsorted or a sorted T cell fraction (not recorded which). Source of these receptors: a male donor with ankylosing spondylitis or in good health (not recorded which).

The rearrangement joins TRBV3-1 to TRBJ2-4; D is undetermined. CDR1 is LGHDT, CDR2 YNNKEL, per germline (reference sequence). This CDR3 contains 19 residues. V gave up 0 bases and J gave up 0 bases, with 18 bases separating them. DNA of the CDR3: TGTGCCAGCAGCCAAGATCTAGGTCTGCCCAATCTAGCCAAAAACATTCAGTACTTC. Its translation is CASSQDLGLPNLAKNIQYF.

This clonotype was seen a handful of times. The chain joins TRBV5-1 to TRBJ2-7; 9 nucleotides line up with TRBD2. Trimming removed 6 bases from V and 7 bases from J; junction bases left unmatched: 11. CDR1 and CDR2 from the germline V gene are SGHRS and YFSETQ. The CDR3 runs to 14 residues. Here the CDR3 DNA reads TGCGCCAGCACCTGGCGGGAGGGCCTGGGTGAGCAGTACTTC. Encoded protein: CASTWREGLGEQYF.

This clonotype has just a few counts. This sequence joins TRBV7-2 and TRBJ2-5; D is unclear. V dropped 3 bases and J dropped 7 bases, with 12 bases sitting between them. In germline, CDR1 is SGHTA, CDR2 FQGNSA. This CDR3 has 13 residues. The CDR3 loop reads CASSLGSLGTQYF. The CDR3 DNA reads TGTGCCAGCAGCTTGGGTAGTTTGGGGACCCAGTACTTC.

This clonotype was detected a few times. V is TRBV20-1 and J is TRBJ2-7; TRBD1 matches 7 bases. Trimming took 6 bases from V and 0 from J; bases not matched to a gene: 14. CDR3 length: 16 residues. Germline V CDR1 and CDR2: DFQATT, SNEGSKA (reference sequence). The CDR3 nucleotides are TGCAGTGCGGTCGGGACAGACAATCTCAACTCCTACGAGCAGTACTTC. It encodes CSAVGTDNLNSYEQYF.

About this clonotype itself: One end of the junction varies from germline; a read error may be responsible. This chain connects TRBV20-1 to TRBJ2-2; the D is unclear. This CDR3 is built from 16 residues. Germline loops: CDR1 DFQATT, CDR2 SNEGSKA (reference sequence). Here the CDR3 DNA reads TGCTGTGCTAGGGCCATGGGCCTAGTTGGCACCGGGGAGCTGTTTTTT. Protein: CCARAMGLVGTGELFF.

V gene TRBV20-1 combines with J gene TRBJ2-7; the D gene is possibly TRBD1 (6 bases). This CDR3 has 16 residues. In germline, CDR1 is DFQATT, CDR2 SNEGSKA (reference sequence). Trimming pared 1 base from V and 2 bases from J, leaving 18 bases between. As DNA, the CDR3 is TGCAGTGCTAGAGGACCCCCGTCAGGGGTCCCCTACGAGCAGTACTTC. Translated: CSARGPPSGVPYEQYF.

The V call is TRBV20-1, the J call TRBJ2-4; tentative D call: TRBD2 (6 bases). Germline lookup yields CDR1 DFQATT and CDR2 SNEGSKA (reference sequence). V lost 6 bases and J lost 6, with 18 bases in between. The CDR3 covers 14 residues. The CDR3 DNA sequence: TGCAGTGCCCGGAACTTGATGGAGGGAAACATTCAGTACTTC. Translating gives CSARNLMEGNIQYF.

Ten or more counts support this clonotype. This chain links TRBV20-1 with TRBJ2-2; 8 nucleotides line up with TRBD1. CDR3 length: 15 amino acids. V shed 5 bases, J shed 3 bases, and the junction held 8 bases outside the gene matches. Germline lookup yields CDR1 DFQATT and CDR2 SNEGSKA (reference sequence). DNA of the CDR3: TGCAGTGCTTGGGGGACGACAGGGGACACCGGGGAGCTGTTTTTT. As protein: CSAWGTTGDTGELFF.

The chain uses TRBV11-2 and TRBJ1-3, with TRBD1 matching over 9 bases. Germline trimming cut 4 bases from V and 0 bases from J; bases unmatched to any gene: 7. In germline, CDR1 is SGHAT, CDR2 FQNNGV. The CDR3 runs to 17 residues. The CDR3: CASSWKTGGSSGNTIYF. CDR3 bases: TGTGCCAGCAGCTGGAAAACAGGGGGCAGCTCTGGAAACACCATATATTTT.

This chain connects TRBV27 to TRBJ2-3; 9 bases agree with TRBD2. V was clipped by 7 bases and J by 3 bases; unmatched bases: 8. CDR1 is MNHEY, CDR2 SMNVEV, per germline (reference sequence). The CDR3 is 15 amino acids. The CDR3 spells CASNQITSGTDTQYF. In nucleotides, the CDR3 is TGTGCCAGCAACCAAATAACTAGCGGGACAGATACGCAGTATTTT.

V gene TRBV6-2 or TRBV6-3 combines with J gene TRBJ2-1, with D uncertain. The CDR3 is 11 residues long. V was pared by 7 bases and J by 5 bases, with 6 bases between. CDR1 is MNHEY, CDR2 SVGEGT, per germline. The CDR3 region has the DNA TGTGCCAGCACCCTAAACAATGAGCAGTTCTTC. Translating it yields CASTLNNEQFF.

This clonotype was detected only a few times. V usage is TRBV28 and J usage is TRBJ2-3, with D possibly TRBD2 on 6 matching bases. V lost 2 bases, J lost 4 bases, and 10 bases lay in between. The CDR3 is 14 amino acids. Germline V gives CDR1 MDHEN, CDR2 SYDVKM. The DNA of the CDR3 is TGTGCCAGCAGTTTAACTAGCAGCGCAGATACGCAGTATTTT. It encodes CASSLTSSADTQYF.

The sample holds a few counts of this clonotype. The chain carries TRBV7-3 and TRBJ2-7, with D perhaps TRBD1 (6 bases). Germline values: CDR1 SGHTA, CDR2 FQGTGA. Trimming removed 1 base from V and 2 bases from J, with 12 bases in between. This CDR3 is built from 15 residues. The CDR3 loop reads CASSLIGTTTYEQYF. The CDR3 nucleotides read TGTGCCAGCAGCTTAATCGGGACAACAACCTACGAGCAGTACTTC.

This sequence joins TRBV15 and TRBJ1-4; D remains unclear. The CDR3 extends over 14 amino acids. Germline V lookup: CDR1 LNHNV, CDR2 YYDKDF (reference sequence). Trimming removed 0 bases from V and 8 bases from J, with 10 bases in between. Written as DNA, the CDR3 is TGTGCCACCAGCAGAGATCTTGGGGAAGAAAAACTGTTTTTT. It is translated as CATSRDLGEEKLFF.

In this sample, this clonotype turned up a few times. This rearrangement joins TRBV27 to TRBJ2-7, with TRBD1 matching 8 bases. The length of the CDR3 is 15 residues. Germline CDR1 reads MNHEY; CDR2 reads SMNVEV (reference sequence). Trimming at V came to 2 bases and at J to 6 bases, leaving 9 bases not matched to a gene. DNA of the CDR3: TGTGCCAGCAGTTTACAGGGACAGGTCCCCGCCGAGCAGTACTTC. Residues: CASSLQGQVPAEQYF.

This chain joins TRBV7-6 and TRBJ2-3; D is unclear. Trimming stripped 5 bases from V and 1 base from J, with 10 bases between. CDR1 SGHVS and CDR2 FNYEAQ come from the germline V gene. The CDR3 has 14 amino acids. This CDR3 is CASSVEPGTDTQYF. The CDR3 DNA reads TGTGCCAGCAGCGTGGAGCCTGGCACAGATACGCAGTATTTT.

The chain joins TRBV11-1 to TRBJ2-3, with 10 bases aligning to TRBD2. From germline, CDR1 is SGHAT and CDR2 FQDESV (reference sequence). V lost 1 base, J lost 0 bases, and 10 bases stayed unmatched. This CDR3 has 19 amino acids. The chain's CDR3 is CASSLGTSGHQSSTDTQYF. The DNA of the CDR3 is TGTGCCAGCAGCTTAGGGACTAGCGGCCACCAATCTAGCACAGATACGCAGTATTTT. Filled out from reference TRBV11-1 and TRBJ2-3, the complete variable domain reads EAEVAQSPRYKITEKSQAVAFWCDPISGHATLYWYRQILGQGPELLVQFQDESVVDDSQLPKDRFSAERLKGVDSTLKIQPAELGDSAMYLCASSLGTSGHQSSTDTQYFGPGTRLTVL.